This TCR beta chain appears in the sequencing data of a study of metastatic and nonmetastatic thyroid tumors. Germline V CDR1 and CDR2: DFQATT, SNEGSKA (reference sequence). The CDR3 length is 12 residues. V lost 5 bases to trimming and J lost 0 bases, with 8 bases between them. TCRdb re-analyzed the PCR reads using MiXCR. This sample yields tens of thousands of clones, of which roughly 17% are seen a single time; 6% to 7% belongs to the top ten. Before thyroid surgery, none of the patients had received any treatment. The sample was blood. V usage is TRBV20-1 and J usage is TRBJ2-7; D possibly corresponds to TRBD2 (5 bases). The TCR originated in a male donor with papillary thyroid cancer or a benign thyroid nodule (not recorded which). Some clones in this sample may be carry-over from other donors' samples. CDR3 amino acids: CSAGLISYEQYF. As DNA, the CDR3 is TGCAGTGCTGGACTGATCTCCTACGAGCAGTACTTC.